This T cell receptor (beta chain) was profiled in a study of ipilimumab plus nivolumab after autologous stem cell transplantation. Study as a whole: Typical patient got a handful of ipilimumab doses and seven to nine nivolumab doses (median). The DLBCL group included primary refractory and relapsed cases.

Ipilimumab, 1 mg/kg, started 14 to 28 days after autologous transplant. Dosing: nivolumab 3 mg/kg IV, weeks 1, 4, 7, 10, then every two weeks to week 26. Assay: immunoSEQ multiplex PCR; the TCRdb copy retains only in-frame clones and omits some. This table has roughly 16,000 clones, 75% to 85% appearing once. The TCR sequence derives from a male donor with diffuse large B-cell lymphoma. This specimen consisted of PBMCs, obtained in a trial of ipilimumab plus nivolumab as post-transplant consolidation.

The CDR3 loop reads CASSSMDEQFF. The DNA for the CDR3 is TGTGCCAGCAGCTCCATGGATGAGCAGTTCTTC. The rearrangement joins TRBV7-9 to TRBJ2-1; D gene unclear. V lost 4 bases, J lost 8 bases, and 6 bases lay in between. The CDR3 consists of 11 residues. The germline V gene encodes CDR1 SEHNR and CDR2 FQNEAQ (reference sequence). Together with reference TRBV7-9 and TRBJ2-1, the CDR3 gives the full variable domain: DTGVSQNPRHKITKRGQNVTFRCDPISEHNRLYWYRQTLGQGPEFLTYFQNEAQLEKSRLLSDRFSAERPKGSFSTLEIQRTEQGDSAMYLCASSSMDEQFFGPGTRLTVL.